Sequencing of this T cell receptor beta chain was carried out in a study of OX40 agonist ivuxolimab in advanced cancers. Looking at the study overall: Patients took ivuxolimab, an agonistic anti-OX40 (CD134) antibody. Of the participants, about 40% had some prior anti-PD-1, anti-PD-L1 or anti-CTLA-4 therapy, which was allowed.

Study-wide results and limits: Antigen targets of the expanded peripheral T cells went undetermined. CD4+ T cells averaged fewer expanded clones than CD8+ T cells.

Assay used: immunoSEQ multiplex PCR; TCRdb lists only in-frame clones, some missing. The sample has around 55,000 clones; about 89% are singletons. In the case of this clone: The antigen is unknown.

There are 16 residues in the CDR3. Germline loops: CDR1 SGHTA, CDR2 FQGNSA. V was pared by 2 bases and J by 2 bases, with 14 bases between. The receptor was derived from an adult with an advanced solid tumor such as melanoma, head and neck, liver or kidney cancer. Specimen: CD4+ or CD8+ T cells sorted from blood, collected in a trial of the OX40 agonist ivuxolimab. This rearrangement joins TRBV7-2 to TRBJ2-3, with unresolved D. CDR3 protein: CASSLRAILITDTQYF. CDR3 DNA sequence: TGTGCCAGCAGCTTAAGGGCTATACTTATCACAGATACGCAGTATTTT. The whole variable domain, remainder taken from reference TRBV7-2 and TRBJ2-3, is GAGVSQSPSNKVTEKGKDVELRCDPISGHTALYWYRQSLGQGLEFLIYFQGNSAPDKSGLPSDRFSAERTGGSVSTLTIQRTQQEDSAVYLCASSLRAILITDTQYFGPGTRLTVL.